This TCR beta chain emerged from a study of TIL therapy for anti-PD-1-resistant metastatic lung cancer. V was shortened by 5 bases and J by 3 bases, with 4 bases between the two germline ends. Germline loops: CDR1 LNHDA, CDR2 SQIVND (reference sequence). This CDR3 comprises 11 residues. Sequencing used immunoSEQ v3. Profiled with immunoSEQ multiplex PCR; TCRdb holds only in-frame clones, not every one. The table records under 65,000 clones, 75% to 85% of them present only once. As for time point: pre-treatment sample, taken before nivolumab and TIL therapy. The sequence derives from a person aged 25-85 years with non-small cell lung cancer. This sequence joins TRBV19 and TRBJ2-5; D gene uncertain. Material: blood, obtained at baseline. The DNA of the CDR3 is TGTGCCAGTAGTCTTAAAGAGACCCAGTACTTC. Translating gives CASSLKETQYF.